Sequencing of this TCR beta chain was carried out in a study of shared clonotypes between healthy human individuals. In the study overall: For every donor, three CD4 naive, three CD4 memory, two CD8 naive and one CD8 memory plates were used.

Study-wide points: Sharing across four donors was seen in around 5% of naive CD4 clonotypes.

There are 15 residues in the CDR3. From germline, CDR1 is LNHDA and CDR2 SQIVND (reference sequence). V shed 7 bases, J shed 4 bases, and the junction held 6 bases outside the gene matches. Profiled with immunoSEQ multiplex PCR; TCRdb holds only in-frame clones, not every one. In the table there are about 640,000 clones, around 72% of which are singletons. Many counts were recorded for this clone. What it recognizes is unknown. V gene TRBV19 combines with J gene TRBJ2-2; 10 nucleotides match TRBD2. The specimen was memory CD4+ T cells sorted from blood. Regarding subset: CD45RA-negative fraction. This receptor was taken from a woman aged 25-40 years in good health. The CDR3 DNA reads as TGTGCCAGTAACTCCGGGACTAGCGCCACCGGGGAGCTGTTTTTT. As protein: CASNSGTSATGELFF.